This section outlines one T cell receptor beta chain sequence together with its context. Genomic DNA served as template for TCR beta VDJ and CDR3 profiling. TCRdb used MiXCR to reprocess the reads, holding one entry per CDR3 protein. The sample lists roughly 190,000 distinct CDR3 sequences, just under 50% occurring once. The sequenced patients had an expansion of CD8+CD57+ cells seen by flow cytometry. The data are from a study of CD8+CD57+ T cells in acquired aplastic anemia. Sequenced: sorted CD4+, CD8+, or CD8+CD57+ T cells (not recorded which) from PBMCs. This receptor was obtained from a human donor with aplastic anemia.

The CDR3 DNA reads as TGTGCCAGCAGCTTTAGAGGGGAACAGGCTGACCCTAACACTGAAGCTTTCTTT. This translates into CASSFRGEQADPNTEAFF. The chain links TRBV7-4 to TRBJ1-1, with D tentatively TRBD1 (5 bases). Germline values: CDR1 SGHVT, CDR2 SQSDAQ. The CDR3 loop spans 18 amino acids. V was shortened by 3 bases and J by 2 bases, with 22 bases between the two germline ends.